This is a list of T cell receptor beta chains from one sample in a study of T cell responses to AZD1222 COVID-19 vaccine. Here immunoSEQ multiplex PCR was the method, and the copy in TCRdb shows in-frame clones only, minus some. Of around 80,000 clones in the sample, approximately 85% are singletons; the top ten hold about 10%. The sample was peripheral blood, taken 28 days after the second AZD1222 dose. These receptor sequences come from an adult who received the AZD1222 COVID-19 vaccine. Both conserved end residues are part of each CDR3. D genes are given only for firm matches. The size field is filled for only some rows; it gives once, few, many or a size class.

TRBJ2-2 | - | TRBV2 | TRBD1 | TGTGCCAGCACCCTGGGACAGGCTGGGGAGCTGTTTTTT | CASTLGQAGELFF
TRBJ2-1 | - | TRBV6-5 | - | TGTGCCAGCAAAAGACCGACCCCCTACAATGAGCAGTTCTTC | CASKRPTPYNEQFF
TRBJ2-2 | - | TRBV5-1 | - | TGCGCCAGCAGTTATACGACAGGAAACACCGGGGAGCTGTTTTTT | CASSYTTGNTGELFF
TRBJ1-3 | - | TRBV5-1 | - | TGCGCCAGCAGATTTGGGCCTAGAAACACCATATATTTT | CASRFGPRNTIYF
TRBJ2-1 | - | TRBV5-1 | - | TGCGCCAGCAGCTTGTCGTCGAATGAGCAGTTCTTC | CASSLSSNEQFF
TRBJ1-1 | - | TRBV27 | - | TGTGCCAGCAGTAAGAAAGCTTTCTTT | CASSKKAFF
TRBJ2-3 | - | TRBV4-1 | - | TGCGCCAGCAGCCAAGATTTGGGGCAGGGTTTAGGAACAGATACGCAGTATTTT | CASSQDLGQGLGTDTQYF
TRBJ2-7 | - | TRBV6-1 | - | TGTGCCAGCAGTGAAGAGGGGTTGAGGAACGAGCAGTACTTC | CASSEEGLRNEQYF
TRBJ2-7 | - | TRBV28 | - | TGTGCCAGCAGTTTTACAGGGTCCAACTACGAGCAGTACTTC | CASSFTGSNYEQYF
TRBJ2-7 | - | TRBV7-2 | TRBD1 | TGTGCCAGCAGCTTACGACAGGGGTGGTCCTACGAGCAGTACTTC | CASSLRQGWSYEQYF
TRBJ2-3 | - | TRBV7-2 | - | TGTGCCAGCAGCTTAGGGGGAAAGAACACAGATACGCAGTATTTT | CASSLGGKNTDTQYF
TRBJ2-7 | - | TRBV7-9 | TRBD1 | TGTGCCAGCAGCCCAGGCTCAGGGGGCCACGAGCAGTACTTC | CASSPGSGGHEQYF
TRBJ1-2 | - | TRBV6-5 | TRBD1 | TGTGCCAGCAGCCGACAACAGGGGGCGTCTGGCTACACCTTC | CASSRQQGASGYTF
TRBJ2-1 | - | TRBV28 | - | TGTGCCAGCATGTCCGACAATGAGCAGTTCTTC | CASMSDNEQFF
TRBJ2-3 | once | TRBV24-1 | TRBD1 | TGTGCCACCAGTGCAAGGATGGGACAGGACACAGATACGCAGTATTTT | CATSARMGQDTDTQYF
TRBJ1-5 | - | TRBV6-6 | - | TGTGCCAGCAGTGCGGCCCTAAGGGGCAATCAGCCCCAGCATTTT | CASSAALRGNQPQHF
TRBJ1-5 | - | TRBV19 | - | TGTGCCAGTAGTATTCTGGTTACTCAGCCCCAGCATTTT | CASSILVTQPQHF
TRBJ1-1 | - | TRBV2 | - | TGTGCCAGCAAGGCCCTCTCAGGGTTGGGAACTGAAGCTTTCTTT | CASKALSGLGTEAFF
TRBJ2-7 | - | TRBV5-1 | TRBD2 | TGCGCCAGCAGCTTGACGCCTAGCGGGGGCCCCTCCTACGAGCAGTACTTC | CASSLTPSGGPSYEQYF
TRBJ2-5 | - | TRBV7-7 | TRBD1 | TGTGCCGCAGGGGGCAGGGTAAAAGAGACCCAGTACTTC | CAAGGRVKETQYF
TRBJ2-5 | - | TRBV10-3 | TRBD1 | TGTGCCATCAGGGGACAGGTCCAAGAGGCCCAGTACTTC | CAIRGQVQEAQYF
TRBJ1-2 | - | TRBV6-5 | TRBD1 | TGTGCCAGCACCCCAGGGGACAGCGAAAACTATGGCTACACCTTC | CASTPGDSENYGYTF
TRBJ1-3 | - | TRBV9 | TRBD1 | TGTGCCAGCAGCCTAGCGGGACAGGGGAGCTCTGGAAACACCATATATTTT | CASSLAGQGSSGNTIYF
TRBJ2-1 | - | TRBV3-1/TRBV3-2 | - | TGTGCCAGCAGCCAAATATCTTGGCGGGGGCTCGACAATGAGCAGTTCTTC | CASSQISWRGLDNEQFF
TRBJ1-5 | - | TRBV28 | - | TGTGCCAGCAGTTACGCAGACGGAGGCCAAGGGCCCCAGCATTTT | CASSYADGGQGPQHF
TRBJ2-3 | - | TRBV7-2 | - | TGTGCCAGCAGCGTGTCCGGGACTAGCACAGATACGCAGTATTTT | CASSVSGTSTDTQYF
TRBJ2-7 | - | TRBV18 | - | TGTGCCAGCTCACCATGGGAGACCTACGAGCAGTACTTC | CASSPWETYEQYF
TRBJ1-1 | once | TRBV7-2 | - | TGTGCCAGCAGCTTATCGGTGAACACTGAAGCTTTCTTT | CASSLSVNTEAFF
TRBJ2-7 | many | TRBV5-4 | - | TGTGCCAGCAGCCCGGGGGAACTAGCCTACGAGCAGTACTTC | CASSPGELAYEQYF
TRBJ1-5 | - | TRBV20-1 | - | TGCAGTGCTAGTCGTACAGGGTTTTGGCCCCAGCATTTT | CSASRTGFWPQHF
TRBJ1-1 | - | TRBV27 | - | TGTGCCAGCAGTCCCTCCCTGGGAAGGCACACTGAAGCTTTCTTT | CASSPSLGRHTEAFF
TRBJ2-3 | - | TRBV6-5 | TRBD2 | TGTGCCAGCGCTGGACTAGTCGCTAGCACAGATACGCAGTATTTT | CASAGLVASTDTQYF
TRBJ1-4 | - | TRBV7-9 | - | TGTGCCAGCAGCGCCACATGGGGTAATGAAAAACTGTTTTTT | CASSATWGNEKLFF
TRBJ1-2 | - | TRBV7-8 | - | TGTGCCAGCAGCTCTCTCCAGGGTACTAGCTACACCTTC | CASSSLQGTSYTF
TRBJ2-2 | once | TRBV18 | - | TGTGCCAGCTCACCACCGAACGTCTACAGGGCTAACACCGGGGAGCTGTTTTTT | CASSPPNVYRANTGELFF
TRBJ2-5 | - | TRBV6-1 | - | TGTGCCAGCAGTGAAGGGGCAGGGACGTACCAAGAGACCCAGTACTTC | CASSEGAGTYQETQYF
TRBJ2-1 | - | TRBV2 | TRBD2 | TGTGCCAGCAGCGGGGGGGCCGATGAGCAGTTCTTC | CASSGGADEQFF
TRBJ2-7 | - | TRBV5-1 | TRBD1 | TGCGCCAGCAGACGGACAGGGACCTACGAGCAGTACTTC | CASRRTGTYEQYF
TRBJ1-1 | once | TRBV11-2 | TRBD1 | TGTGCCAGCAGCTACACAGGGGGCACTGAAGCTTTCTTT | CASSYTGGTEAFF
TRBJ2-2 | once | TRBV9 | - | TGTGCCAGCAGCGGGGGGCCTACGGGCACCGGGGAGCTGTTTTTT | CASSGGPTGTGELFF
TRBJ2-5 | - | TRBV10-3 | TRBD1 | TGTGCCATCAGTAACTTGGGACAGAATCAAGAGACCCAGTACTTC | CAISNLGQNQETQYF
TRBJ2-7 | - | TRBV9 | - | TGTGCCAGCAGCGCCGAGGTGGGTTGGGTTTACGAGCAGTACTTC | CASSAEVGWVYEQYF
TRBJ1-4 | - | TRBV9 | - | TGTGCCAGCAGCGTAAGTTTGAATGAAAAACTGTTTTTT | CASSVSLNEKLFF
TRBJ2-5 | - | TRBV19 | - | TGTGCCAGCGGAAAAGGGGTCCAAGAGACCCAGTACTTC | CASGKGVQETQYF
TRBJ2-2 | once | TRBV6-5 | - | TGTGCCAGCGAACTTAACAGGGACACCGGGGAGCTGTTTTTT | CASELNRDTGELFF
TRBJ1-6 | few | TRBV21-1 | - | TGTGCCAGCAGCGCAGAACAGGGTGCAGCTTCACCCCTCCACTTT | CASSAEQGAASPLHF
TRBJ1-4 | - | TRBV28 | TRBD1 | TGTGCCAGCAGTTTTCTACTCAGGAGACAGGGAACTAATGAAAAACTGTTTTTT | CASSFLLRRQGTNEKLFF
TRBJ1-4 | - | TRBV9 | - | TGTGCCAGCAACCCAGGGGCAACTAATGAAAAACTGTTTTTT | CASNPGATNEKLFF
TRBJ1-1 | - | TRBV30 | - | TGTGCCTGGAGTAGGCACACGAACACTGAAGCTTTCTTT | CAWSRHTNTEAFF
TRBJ2-5 | - | TRBV6-1 | TRBD2 | TGTGCCAGCAGTGAAGGTCTACTAGCGGGGAGGGAGACCCAGTACTTC | CASSEGLLAGRETQYF
TRBJ2-3 | - | TRBV4-1 | - | TGCGCCAGCAGCCAAGATCCCGGAGGGGGGACCACTAGCACAGATACGCAGTATTTT | CASSQDPGGGTTSTDTQYF
TRBJ1-2 | - | TRBV7-8 | - | TGTGCCAGCAGCAGGCGGCTCAGGGGAACTTATGGCTACACCTTC | CASSRRLRGTYGYTF
TRBJ1-1 | few | TRBV3-1/TRBV3-2 | - | TGTGCCAGCAGTCCGGGAGGTGGCACTGAAGCTTTCTTT | CASSPGGGTEAFF
TRBJ1-2 | - | TRBV27 | - | TGTGCCAGCAGTTTAAGTGGGCAGAAATATGGCTACACCTTC | CASSLSGQKYGYTF